This record covers a single TCR beta chain. These data come from a study of blood T cell repertoires in COVID-19. Background on the study: The United States, Italy and Spain supplied acute and convalescent COVID-19 samples.

Original handling: Reference gene primer amplification yielded estimated nucleated cell counts. The table came from immunoSEQ multiplex PCR; TCRdb's copy has only in-frame clones and leaves some out. V, J and clone size are taken as reported in that table, and D and trimming were inferred from the DNA itself. There are some 100,000 clones in the sample; 85% to 90% occur only once, and 1.5% lies in the top ten. This CDR3 contains 16 residues. The germline gives CDR1 MDHEN, CDR2 SYDVKM. The V gene lost 3 bases and the J gene lost 8 bases, with 22 bases spanning the gap. The chain has TRBV28 and TRBJ1-2; tentatively, D is TRBD1 (5 bases). The clonotype was recovered from a human donor with active COVID-19. The donor label of this sample is uncertain. The sample taken for sequencing was peripheral blood. CDR3 sequence (DNA): TGTGCCAGCAGTTTGCCCCAGGGTATTACTTCGCGGGGCTACACCTTC. Its translation: CASSLPQGITSRGYTF.